The 17 T cell receptor beta chains below come from one sample, sequenced in a study of T cell repertoires in cytomegalovirus infection. TCRdb itself ran the reads through MiXCR, one entry per CDR3 protein. The sample lists around 530,000 distinct CDR3 sequences, roughly 29% occurring once. Sequencing used PBMCs. Receptors originate from a human donor in good health (CMV status not recorded). Some clones in this sample may be carry-over from other donors' samples.

Ten or more counts support this clonotype. This chain connects TRBV7-2 to TRBJ2-1, with TRBD2 identical over 8 bases. V lost 2 bases and J lost 8; bases outside the gene matches: 5. Germline-derived CDR1 and CDR2 are SGHTA and FQGNSA. CDR3 length: 14 amino acids. CDR3 region: CASSLFGTRDEQFF. The CDR3 region has the DNA TGTGCCAGCAGCTTATTCGGGACTAGGGATGAGCAGTTCTTC.

This clonotype was detected ten times or more. The chain employs TRBV7-8 and TRBJ2-5; D may correspond to TRBD1 or TRBD2 (5 bases each). V shed 8 bases and J shed 3 bases, with 16 bases lying between them. This CDR3 is built from 14 residues. Germline-derived CDR1 and CDR2 are SGHVS and FQNEAQ. CDR3 region: CASSGGGVEETQYF. DNA for the CDR3: TGTGCCAGCTCAGGTGGGGGAGTAGAAGAGACCCAGTACTTC.

This clonotype was found a few times. The chain employs TRBV29-1 and TRBJ2-2, with 7 bases that match TRBD2. This CDR3 is built from 16 residues. Germline trimming cut 6 bases from V and 5 bases from J; bases unmatched to any gene: 15. CDR1 SQVTM and CDR2 ANQGSEA come from the germline V gene. The CDR3 protein is CSVAGVGIAGTGELFF. In DNA, the CDR3 is TGCAGCGTGGCGGGGGTCGGGATAGCCGGTACCGGGGAGCTGTTTTTT.

The chain joins TRBV6-5 to TRBJ1-5; D might be TRBD1 (5 bases). This CDR3 is 14 amino acids long. Trimming cost V 4 bases and J 5 bases, with 12 bases left between them. Germline V gene lookup returns CDR1 MNHEY and CDR2 SVGAGI. The CDR3 reads CASSSVTVDQPQHF. CDR3 in DNA: TGTGCCAGCAGTTCGGTGACAGTAGATCAGCCCCAGCATTTT.

This chain uses TRBV28 with TRBJ1-3, with 7 bases identical to TRBD1. V lost 3 bases and J lost 2; bases outside the gene matches: 4. The CDR3 covers 15 residues. Per germline, CDR1 MDHEN and CDR2 SYDVKM. CDR3 protein: CASSFAGQAGNTIYF. The DNA for the CDR3 is TGTGCCAGCAGTTTCGCCGGACAGGCTGGAAACACCATATATTTT.

The rearrangement links TRBV20-1 to TRBJ2-1; no clear D gene. Between the trimmed V and J ends, which lost 3 bases and 7 bases, there was a span of 10 bases. The CDR3 spans 12 residues. Germline CDR1 reads DFQATT; CDR2 reads SNEGSKA (reference sequence). This CDR3 is CSARRAWNEQFF. CDR3 sequence (DNA): TGCAGTGCTAGGCGCGCGTGGAATGAGCAGTTCTTC.

V gene TRBV7-9 combines with J gene TRBJ2-2, with TRBD2 matching over 10 bases. Germline lookup yields CDR1 SEHNR and CDR2 FQNEAQ (reference sequence). The CDR3 has 18 amino acids. With 10 bases clipped from V and 1 base from J, the junction kept 15 bases outside the gene matches. The CDR3 protein is CATRPGWTSGENTGELFF. The CDR3 DNA reads as TGTGCCACCCGCCCCGGTTGGACTAGCGGAGAGAACACCGGGGAGCTGTTTTTT.

This clonotype has just a few counts. The chain employs TRBV4-3 and TRBJ2-7, with TRBD1 matching 9 bases. CDR3 length equals 18 residues. Trimming took 1 base from V and 5 from J; bases not matched to a gene: 15. Per the germline V gene, CDR1 is LGHNA and CDR2 is YSLEER. The CDR3 protein is CASSQGLTSGQGLDEQYF. CDR3 DNA: TGCGCCAGCAGCCAAGGGTTGACCTCGGGACAGGGTTTGGACGAGCAGTACTTC.

This clonotype turned up a few times. The V and J genes are TRBV6-6 and TRBJ1-5; perhaps TRBD1 as D (5 bases). Trimming removed 7 bases at V and 6 bases at J, with 22 bases between. The CDR3 runs to 16 residues. Germline V gives CDR1 MNHNY, CDR2 SVGAGI (reference sequence). This chain's CDR3 is CASTIGPMGDSQPQHF. Here the CDR3 DNA reads TGTGCCAGCACCATAGGACCCATGGGGGATTCTCAGCCCCAGCATTTT.

V gene TRBV15 combines with J gene TRBJ2-3; D call uncertain. The CDR3 runs to 13 residues. Trimming stripped 4 bases from V and 1 base from J, with 6 bases between. The germline V gene encodes CDR1 LNHNV and CDR2 YYDKDF (reference sequence). CDR3 sequence: CATSNGGTDTQYF. The CDR3 nucleotides read TGTGCCACCAGCAATGGGGGCACAGATACGCAGTATTTT.

The chain has TRBV7-6 and TRBJ2-3; 9 nucleotides match TRBD2. CDR1 SGHVS and CDR2 FNYEAQ come from the germline V gene. The CDR3 is 14 amino acids. With V trimmed by 10 bases and J by 4 bases, 9 bases remained unmatched. The CDR3 protein is CATRSGRVADTQYF. CDR3 nucleotide sequence: TGTGCCACCCGTAGCGGGAGAGTCGCAGATACGCAGTATTTT.

The chain employs TRBV27 and TRBJ2-3, with TRBD2 identical over 11 bases. CDR1 is MNHEY, CDR2 SMNVEV, per germline (reference sequence). Losses at the gene ends were 4 bases for V and 0 bases for J; bases not matched to a gene: 21. This CDR3 spans 22 amino acids. In nucleotides, the CDR3 is TGTGCCAGCAGTTCTCGGGACAGCAGTAGACTAGCGGGGAAGTTTAGCACAGATACGCAGTATTTT. Its translation is CASSSRDSSRLAGKFSTDTQYF.

In its sample, this clonotype was seen a few times. The rearrangement joins TRBV4-1 to TRBJ2-7; TRBD2 might be the D (5 bases). The CDR3 totals 14 residues. In germline, CDR1 is MGHRA, CDR2 YSYEKL. Trimming left V 2 bases short and J 6 bases short, with 14 bases between. CDR3 residues: CASSQPGGRREQYV. The CDR3 DNA is TGCGCCAGCAGCCAACCCGGAGGCCGGCGCGAGCAGTACGTC.

V and J are TRBV4-3 and TRBJ1-4, with 7 bases matching TRBD1. The CDR3 sequence is 15 residues long. Per the germline V gene, CDR1 is LGHNA and CDR2 is YSLEER. The J segment lost 6 bases and the V segment lost 1 base, leaving 5 bases of the junction unmatched. In nucleotides, the CDR3 is TGCGCCAGCAGCCAAGGGAACAGGGGAGATGAAAAACTGTTTTTT. Translating it yields CASSQGNRGDEKLFF.

The CDR3 loop reads CASSKQAEGEAFF. The CDR3 region has the DNA TGTGCCAGTAGTAAACAAGCCGAGGGTGAAGCTTTCTTT. The rearrangement links TRBV19 to TRBJ1-1; D not certain. Per the germline V gene, CDR1 is LNHDA and CDR2 is SQIVND (reference sequence). V was clipped by 4 bases and J by 7 bases, with 13 bases between them. There are 13 residues in the CDR3. Full variable domain (outside the CDR3, taken from reference TRBV19 and TRBJ1-1): DGGITQSPKYLFRKEGQNVTLSCEQNLNHDAMYWYRQDPGQGLRLIYYSQIVNDFQKGDIAEGYSVSREKKESFPLTVTSAQKNPTAFYLCASSKQAEGEAFFGQGTRLTVV.

This clonotype turned up a few times. The CDR3 protein is CSARRLAGGMAGASSGANVLTF. The CDR3 nucleotides are TGCAGTGCTAGAAGACTAGCGGGAGGGATGGCAGGAGCTAGCTCTGGGGCCAACGTCCTGACTTTC. This rearrangement joins TRBV20-1 to TRBJ2-6; 14 bases agree with TRBD2. V was clipped by 2 bases and J by 0 bases; unmatched bases: 15. CDR1 and CDR2 (germline): DFQATT, SNEGSKA (reference sequence). The CDR3 contains 22 residues.

The rearrangement joins TRBV4-3 to TRBJ2-1, with 7 bases that match TRBD2. Germline loops: CDR1 LGHNA, CDR2 YSLEER. The CDR3 contains 19 residues. V gave up 4 bases and J gave up 7 bases; unmatched junction bases: 22. CDR3 coding DNA: TGCGCCAGCAGCCGAGCCCCCTTTGAGCGGGCTGGGGGGGGGAATGAGCAGTTCTTC. It translates to CASSRAPFERAGGGNEQFF.